These T cell receptor beta chains were read from a single sample in a study of control samples from healthy donors and cancer patients. Using immunoSEQ multiplex PCR, the repertoire was profiled, and TCRdb retains in-frame clones only, with some absent. The table records around 72,000 clones, 84% of them present only once. Sequenced material: blood. The receptors here all came from a man in his forties or fifties in good health. Each CDR3 is given with its conserved first and last residue. D genes are given only for firm matches. A row's size may be missing; if present it is once, few, many or a size class.

V gene	D gene	clone size	J gene	CDR3 DNA	CDR3 protein
TRBV5-1	TRBD1	-	TRBJ1-2	TGCGCCAGCGGCCGGACAGGGACTAACTATGGCTACACCTTC	CASGRTGTNYGYTF
TRBV5-1	-	-	TRBJ2-3	TGCGCCAGCAGCTCGGAAGGTGGGGAAACAGATACGCAGTATTTT	CASSSEGGETDTQYF
TRBV27	-	-	TRBJ2-7	TGTGCCAGCAGTTCCCCCGGATTTGGCCCTACCTACGAGCAGTACTTC	CASSSPGFGPTYEQYF
TRBV7-9	TRBD2	-	TRBJ2-3	TGTGCCAGCCAGGGACTAGCGGACACAGATACGCAGTATTTT	CASQGLADTDTQYF
TRBV27	TRBD1	once	TRBJ1-2	TGTGCCAGCAGTCTCAGGGGGCCGGTTTATTCTGGCTACACCTTC	CASSLRGPVYSGYTF
TRBV9	-	-	TRBJ1-3	TGTGCCAGCAGCGTAGGTGGAAACACCATATATTTT	CASSVGGNTIYF
TRBV9	-	once	TRBJ2-2	TGTGCCAGCAGCGTCTCCTTTGGGAGCGTGGGCGGGGAGCTGTTTTTT	CASSVSFGSVGGELFF
TRBV2	-	-	TRBJ1-2	TGTGCCAGCAGTGAAGGGCACGCCGAGAAGTATGGCTACACCTTC	CASSEGHAEKYGYTF
TRBV4-3	TRBD1	medium-sized	TRBJ2-7	TGCGCCAGCAGCCATAGTGGGACAGGGGAATCCTACGAGCAGTACTTC	CASSHSGTGESYEQYF
TRBV5-4	-	-	TRBJ1-2	TGTGCCAGCAGCTTGGAGGCAGGGAACTATGGCTACACCTTC	CASSLEAGNYGYTF
TRBV18	-	many	TRBJ1-1	TGTGCCAGCTCACCACGGGTTGGGATAGAAGAAGCTTTCTTT	CASSPRVGIEEAFF
TRBV10-2	TRBD2	-	TRBJ2-7	TGCGCCAGCAGTGAGCAGGTTAGCGGGAGCCACGAGCAGTACTTC	CASSEQVSGSHEQYF
TRBV18	-	-	TRBJ1-4	TGTGCCAGCTCACCCCGGGACAATAATGAAAAACTGTTTTTT	CASSPRDNNEKLFF
TRBV11-2	TRBD2	-	TRBJ2-7	TGTGCCAGCAGCTTGCTAGCGGGAGTAGGCTCCCGCGAGCAGTACTTC	CASSLLAGVGSREQYF
TRBV4-1	-	-	TRBJ2-5	TGCGCCAGCAGCTCAACCCAGGGATTGGGGGAGACCCAGTACTTC	CASSSTQGLGETQYF
TRBV2	-	few	TRBJ1-1	TGTGCCAGCAGTGAAGCGAGAATCACTGAAGCTTTCTTT	CASSEARITEAFF
TRBV5-4	TRBD1	-	TRBJ2-3	TGTGCCAGCAGCCCTAGGGACAGGGTCGCAGATACGCAGTATTTT	CASSPRDRVADTQYF
TRBV28	TRBD2	-	TRBJ2-1	TGTGCCAGCAGCCCTGGCGGCGGGAGGCCCTCCTCCTACAATGAGCAGTTCTTC	CASSPGGGRPSSYNEQFF
TRBV13	TRBD2	-	TRBJ2-5	TGTGCCAGCAGCTCACCGCCTTACGGGAGGGCCGGAGAGACCCAGTACTTC	CASSSPPYGRAGETQYF
TRBV7-2	-	-	TRBJ1-2	TGTGCCAGCAGCTTAGAGGTATCAGGGAGGAACGGTGGCTACACCTTC	CASSLEVSGRNGGYTF
TRBV19	-	-	TRBJ1-2	TGTGCCAGTAGTATGCGCAGTTCCGCTGGCTACACCTTC	CASSMRSSAGYTF
TRBV4-1	-	-	TRBJ2-5	TGCGCCAGCAGCCAAGGGGGCACCCAAGAGACCCAGTACTTC	CASSQGGTQETQYF
TRBV30	-	-	TRBJ2-4	TGTGCCTGGAGTGAGCAGGGGAGGATTCAGTACTTC	CAWSEQGRIQYF
TRBV20-1	TRBD1	-	TRBJ2-7	TGCAGTGCTAGTTCGCCGGGACAGGGGAACTACGAGCAGTACTTC	CSASSPGQGNYEQYF
TRBV28	-	-	TRBJ1-1	TGTGCCAGCAGCCCATTGAGGGGCAGTGGGACTGAAGCTTTCTTT	CASSPLRGSGTEAFF
TRBV6-6	TRBD1	once	TRBJ1-2	TGTGCCAGCAGTTCGACAGGGGGTCGTGGCTACACCTTC	CASSSTGGRGYTF
TRBV19	TRBD1	-	TRBJ1-2	TGTGCCAGTAGGGTGACAGGGCAGGACTATGGCTACACCTTC	CASRVTGQDYGYTF
TRBV6-6	-	-	TRBJ1-4	TGTGCCAGCGGTAGCTTGGGGGCTAATGAAAAACTGTTTTTT	CASGSLGANEKLFF
TRBV19	TRBD1	-	TRBJ2-7	TGTGCCAGTAGTATAGATCCAGACAGGGGCTACGAGCAGTACTTC	CASSIDPDRGYEQYF
TRBV7-2	-	few	TRBJ1-2	TGTGCCAGCAGCTTAGCGGTCCAGGAACGGCAGGGCTACACCTTC	CASSLAVQERQGYTF
TRBV24-1	-	-	TRBJ2-1	TGTGCCACCAGTCCCACGCAGGGATATATGGACAATGAGCAGTTCTTC	CATSPTQGYMDNEQFF
TRBV12-5	-	-	TRBJ1-1	TGTGCTAGTGGTTTGACCCTGGACAGAAAGGGCACTGAAGCTTTCTTT	CASGLTLDRKGTEAFF
TRBV4-3	-	-	TRBJ2-1	TGCGCCAGCAGCCAAGATCTTTCTCAGGCCCCAAGCTCCTACAATGAGCAGTTCTTC	CASSQDLSQAPSSYNEQFF
TRBV5-1	-	-	TRBJ2-2	TGCGCCAGCAGCTTGGCGCCGGTCGAGGCCGGGGAGCTGTTTTTT	CASSLAPVEAGELFF
TRBV7-9	-	few	TRBJ2-7	TGTGCCAGCAGCTCCGCGGTAGCGACTGCCTACGAGCAGTACTTC	CASSSAVATAYEQYF
TRBV5-4	TRBD1	-	TRBJ2-7	TGTGCCAGCAGCCCGAAGAGGACAGGGTTCGTCGAGCAGTACTTC	CASSPKRTGFVEQYF
TRBV28	-	-	TRBJ1-5	TGTGCCAGCAGCCCGACGGACAATAGCAATCAGCCCCAGCATTTT	CASSPTDNSNQPQHF
TRBV7-2	-	-	TRBJ1-2	TGTGCCAGCAGCTTTTCAGGGATTGTCAACTATGGCTACACCTTC	CASSFSGIVNYGYTF
TRBV6-5	TRBD1	-	TRBJ2-3	TGTGCCAGCAGAGCTACCCCGGGACAGCCGCAGTATTTT	CASRATPGQPQYF
TRBV12-3/TRBV12-4	TRBD2	-	TRBJ2-1	TGTGCCAGCAGTCTCACTAGCGGTGAGCAGTTCTTC	CASSLTSGEQFF
TRBV19	-	-	TRBJ1-4	TGTGCCAGTAGAGACCAACACAGGGAGGCTAATGAAAAACTGTTTTTT	CASRDQHREANEKLFF
TRBV9	TRBD1	-	TRBJ2-1	TGTGCCAGCAGCGCAAGGAGTGCAGGGGGCGTTGGCTCCTACAATGAGCAGTTCTTC	CASSARSAGGVGSYNEQFF
TRBV30	-	few	TRBJ1-2	TGTGCCTGGAGTGTTGATGGTAACTATGGCTACACCTTC	CAWSVDGNYGYTF
TRBV10-3	-	-	TRBJ1-2	TGTGCCATCAGTGAGTATGGGGGAGAGGATGGCTACACCTTC	CAISEYGGEDGYTF
TRBV7-8	TRBD2	-	TRBJ2-7	TGTGCCAGCAGCGACCTTAGCGGGAGAAGGTACGACGAGCAGTACTTC	CASSDLSGRRYDEQYF
TRBV2	-	-	TRBJ1-6	TGTGCCAGCATGCCTAGTTCTCGCTCCTATAATTCACCCCTCCACTTT	CASMPSSRSYNSPLHF
TRBV5-6	-	-	TRBJ2-3	TGTGCCAGCAGTTCCGCCGGGGGAGAGGATACGCAGTATTTT	CASSSAGGEDTQYF
TRBV7-2	-	-	TRBJ2-7	TGTGCCAGCAGCTTAGCGCTTGAAGGGGCCTACGAGCAGTACTTC	CASSLALEGAYEQYF